This section outlines one T cell receptor beta chain sequence together with its context. The antigen is undetermined. CD45RO negativity and positive selection for CCR7 defined naive CD8 cells, a population that excluded terminally differentiated effector memory CD45RA+ cells. The sample is drawn from a study of shared clonotypes between healthy human individuals. Points from the study as a whole: Non-shared clonotypes had lower generation probabilities than those shared by all four donors.

Per the germline V gene, CDR1 is ENHRY and CDR2 is SYGVKD. The CDR3 has 15 amino acids. Trimming removed 5 bases from V and 12 bases from J; junction bases left unmatched: 18. The table came from immunoSEQ multiplex PCR; TCRdb's copy has only in-frame clones and leaves some out. The repertoire holds 550,000 to 750,000 clones, with about 91% as singletons. Specimen: naive CD8+ T cells sorted from blood. The TCR sequence derives from a man between 25 and 39 years old in good health. The chain uses TRBV10-3 and TRBJ2-7, with 8 bases lining up with TRBD1. The CDR3 coding sequence is TGTGCCATCAGTCACCCACAGGGGGTCATTTCGGCGGCGTACTTC. This codes for CAISHPQGVISAAYF.